This T cell receptor beta chain was captured by sequencing in a study of cytomegalovirus exposure and HLA in healthy donors. Across the study: Among the roughly 370 genotyped donors, just over 80% were placed in the Caucasian-associated ancestry cluster. Findings and caveats of the study: Later analysis associated a missense DCLRE1C variant with TCR beta V- and J-gene trimming. Rare TCR sequences predominated, though certain public TCRs were found in many donors.

Turning to this clone: No antigen is known for it.

Trimming took off 0 bases at V and 4 bases at J, with 15 bases between the two ends. CDR3 length equals 16 residues. CDR1 and CDR2 from the germline V gene are SGHNT and YENEEA. Both 60 Vbeta primers and 13 Jbeta primers went into the PCR. The assay was immunoSEQ multiplex PCR, and TCRdb's table has in-frame clones only and misses some. The sample includes 150,000 to 200,000 clones, roughly 68% of them seen just once. The chain employs TRBV11-3 and TRBJ1-2; D might be TRBD1 (6 bases). The clonotype was recovered from a man younger than 45 in good health and CMV-seropositive. The sequencing sample was made of PBMCs. The CDR3 loop is CASSLDQGTRPYGYTF. CDR3 DNA sequence: TGTGCCAGCAGCTTAGATCAAGGGACAAGACCCTATGGCTACACCTTC.